This TCR beta chain was recorded in a study of blood T cell repertoires in COVID-19. The CDR3 runs 14 residues. CDR1 is MNHEY, CDR2 SMNVEV, per germline (reference sequence). The ends lost 5 bases at V and 4 bases at J; junction bases unmatched: 8. Assay: immunoSEQ multiplex PCR; the TCRdb copy retains only in-frame clones and omits some. The table shows about 120,000 clones, with about four fifths occurring only once. What was sequenced was peripheral blood. The TCR originated in a human donor in a cohort sampled during active COVID-19. The chain links TRBV27 to TRBJ2-7; 7 nucleotides line up with TRBD1. DNA of the CDR3: TGTGCCAGCAGTCCGATGACAGGGCCTTACGAGCAGTACTTC. The encoded protein is CASSPMTGPYEQYF.